This T cell receptor (beta chain) was sequenced in a study of blood T cells in healthy people across ages. This clonotype turned up a few times. Germline values: CDR1 MGHDK, CDR2 SYGVNS. With 5 bases clipped from V and 7 bases from J, the junction kept 2 bases outside the gene matches. The CDR3 has 13 residues. Primed by a sample-barcoded 5' primer and a J-beta primer mix, a second PCR proceeded for about 7 to 11 cycles. TCRdb fed the 5' RACE reads into MiXCR, producing one record per CDR3 protein. Here the sample spans hundreds of thousands of distinct CDR3 sequences, 50% to 65% being singletons. The chain couples TRBV25-1 to TRBJ1-6, with 7 bases fitting TRBD1. This sequence was found in a man older than 75 in good health. Sequencing was carried out using blood. Here the CDR3 reads CASSRTGNSPLHF. In nucleotides, the CDR3 is TGTGCCAGCAGTCGGACAGGAAATTCACCCCTCCACTTT.